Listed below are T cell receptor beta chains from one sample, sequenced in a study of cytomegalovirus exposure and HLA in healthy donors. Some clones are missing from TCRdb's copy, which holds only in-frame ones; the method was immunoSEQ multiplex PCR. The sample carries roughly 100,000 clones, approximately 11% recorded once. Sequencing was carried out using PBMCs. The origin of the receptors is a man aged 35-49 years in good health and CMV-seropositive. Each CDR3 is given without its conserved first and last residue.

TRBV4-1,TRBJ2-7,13,ASSQDWQNSYEQY
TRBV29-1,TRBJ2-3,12,SVGWGRATDTQY
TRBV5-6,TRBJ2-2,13,ASGTPTGVAGELF
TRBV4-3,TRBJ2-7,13,ASSQGYRITYEQY
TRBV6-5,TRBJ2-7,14,ASSYSRQGPAYEQY
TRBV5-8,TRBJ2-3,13,ASSIGGQGADTQY
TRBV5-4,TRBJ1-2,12,ASSLRTGYYGYT
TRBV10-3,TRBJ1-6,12,AISRTADNSPLH
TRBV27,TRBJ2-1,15,ASSIPPGSGAYNEQF
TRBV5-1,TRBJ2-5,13,ASSGPDRGQETQY
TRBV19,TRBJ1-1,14,ASSIDRQGTNTEAF
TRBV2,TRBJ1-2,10,ASNWAGYGYT
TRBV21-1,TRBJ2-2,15,ASSKDEDSERTGELF
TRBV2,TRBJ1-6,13,ASNDRRGGNSPLH
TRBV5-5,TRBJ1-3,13,ASSDWTGTGNTIY
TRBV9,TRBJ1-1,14,ASSVGGQGEDTEAF
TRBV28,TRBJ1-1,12,ASTLGTRAAEAF
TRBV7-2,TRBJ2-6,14,ASSLEAGSGANVLT
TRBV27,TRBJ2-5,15,ASSPRLAVPNEETQY
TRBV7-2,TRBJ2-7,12,ASSLVRPAYEQY
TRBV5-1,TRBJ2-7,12,ASSPEVRSYEQY
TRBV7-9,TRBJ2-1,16,ASSPKIRLAGVGNEQF
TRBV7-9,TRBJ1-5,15,ASSLSPRQGHHQPQH
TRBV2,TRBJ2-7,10,ASSRERYEQY
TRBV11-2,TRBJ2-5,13,ASSQGQRGSETQY
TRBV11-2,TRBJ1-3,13,ASSLTGSTGNTIY
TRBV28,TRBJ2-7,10,AIQGIRHEQY
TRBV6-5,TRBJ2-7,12,ASSVYRGSYEQY
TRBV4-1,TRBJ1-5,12,ASSRQGSNQPQH
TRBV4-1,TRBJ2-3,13,ASSPLATPVDTQY
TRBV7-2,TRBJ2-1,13,ASSLDPPGVGEQF
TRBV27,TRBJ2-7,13,ASGTAGQGSSEQY
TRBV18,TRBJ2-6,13,ASSPVVLGANVLT
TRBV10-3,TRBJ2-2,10,AIRQNDGELF
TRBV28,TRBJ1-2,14,ASSRAPGGAGYGYT
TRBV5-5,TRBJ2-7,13,ASSFLVAGAYEQY
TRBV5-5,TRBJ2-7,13,ASSPDRRYSYEQY
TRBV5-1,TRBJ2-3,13,ASAGVGRATDTQY
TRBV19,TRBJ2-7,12,ASSARQGPYEQY
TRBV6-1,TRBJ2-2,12,ASGVGARTGELF
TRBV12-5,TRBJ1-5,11,ASAIESNQPQH
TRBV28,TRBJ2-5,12,ASSFWSAGETQY
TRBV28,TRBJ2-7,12,ASSWGGQPYEQY
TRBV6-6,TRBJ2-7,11,ASSAGGTYEQY
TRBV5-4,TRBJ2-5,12,ASSLKTGQETQY
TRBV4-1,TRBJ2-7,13,ASSQDYSKVSEQY
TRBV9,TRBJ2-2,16,ASSVGTSGRRSAGELF
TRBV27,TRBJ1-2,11,ASSLSKWSGYT
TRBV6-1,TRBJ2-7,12,ASSARDTNYEQY
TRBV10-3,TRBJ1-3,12,ATRAPGAGNTIY